Reported below is one TCR beta chain. These data originate in a study of blood T cell repertoires in COVID-19. Study overall: The origin of the acute and convalescent COVID-19 samples was the United States, Italy and Spain. From T cells, B-cell-depleted T cells, or PBMCs came the material, which was cDNA or gDNA.

Authors' analysis steps: Reference gene primer amplification gave estimated nucleated cell counts. Measured with immunoSEQ multiplex PCR; TCRdb has only the in-frame clones, and not every one. For V, J and clone size, that table is used; D and trimming come from the DNA. This table has 95,000 to 110,000 clones, 65% to 90% appearing once. CDR3 length equals 15 residues. V lost 0 bases and J 3 bases, leaving 9 bases between the germline ends. CDR1 and CDR2 from the germline V gene are SGHVS and FQNEAQ. The V and J genes are TRBV7-8 and TRBJ1-5; perhaps TRBD1 as D (5 bases). The sample taken for sequencing was peripheral blood. This sequence was found in a man in his sixties with acute or convalescent COVID-19. The CDR3 reads CASSLASGVNQPQHF. The DNA for the CDR3 is TGTGCCAGCAGCTTAGCATCGGGGGTCAATCAGCCCCAGCATTTT.